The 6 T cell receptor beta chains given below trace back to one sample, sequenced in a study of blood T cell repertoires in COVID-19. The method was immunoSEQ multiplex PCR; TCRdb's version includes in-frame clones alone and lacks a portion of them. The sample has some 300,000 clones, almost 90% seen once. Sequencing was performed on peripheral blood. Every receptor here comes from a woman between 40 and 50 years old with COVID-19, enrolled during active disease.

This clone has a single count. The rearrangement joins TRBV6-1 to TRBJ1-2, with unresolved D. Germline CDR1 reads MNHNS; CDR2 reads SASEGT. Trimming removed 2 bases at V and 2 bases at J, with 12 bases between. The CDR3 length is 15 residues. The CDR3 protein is CASSEPYRENYGYTF. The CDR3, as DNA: TGTGCCAGCAGTGAACCATATAGAGAAAACTATGGCTACACCTTC.

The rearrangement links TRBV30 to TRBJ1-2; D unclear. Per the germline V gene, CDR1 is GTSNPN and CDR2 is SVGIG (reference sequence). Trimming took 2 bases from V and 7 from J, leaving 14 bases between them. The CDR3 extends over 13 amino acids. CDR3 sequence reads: CAWSPGQKVGYTF. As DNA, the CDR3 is TGTGCCTGGAGTCCAGGCCAGAAGGTTGGCTACACCTTC.

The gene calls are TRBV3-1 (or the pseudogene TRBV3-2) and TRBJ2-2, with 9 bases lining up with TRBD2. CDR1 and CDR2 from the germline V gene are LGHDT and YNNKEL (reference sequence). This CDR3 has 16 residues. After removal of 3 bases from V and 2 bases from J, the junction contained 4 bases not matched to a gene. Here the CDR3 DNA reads TGTGCCAGCAGCCAGGGCCTAGCGGGAAACACCGGGGAGCTGTTTTTT. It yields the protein CASSQGLAGNTGELFF.

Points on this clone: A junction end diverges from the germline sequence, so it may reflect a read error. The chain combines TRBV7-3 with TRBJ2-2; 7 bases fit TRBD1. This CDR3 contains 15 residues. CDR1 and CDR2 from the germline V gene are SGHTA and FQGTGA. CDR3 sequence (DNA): TGTGCCAGCAGCCTCGAGGGGGCGAATACCGGGGAGCTGTTTTTT. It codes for CASSLEGANTGELFF.

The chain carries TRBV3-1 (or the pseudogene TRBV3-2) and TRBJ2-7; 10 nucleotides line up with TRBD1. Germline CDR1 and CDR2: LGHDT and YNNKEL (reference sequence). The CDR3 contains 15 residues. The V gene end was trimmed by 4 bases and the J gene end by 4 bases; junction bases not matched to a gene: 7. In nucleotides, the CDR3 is TGTGCCAGCAGCCGAAGATTGGACAGGGGGTACGAGCAGTACTTC. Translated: CASSRRLDRGYEQYF.

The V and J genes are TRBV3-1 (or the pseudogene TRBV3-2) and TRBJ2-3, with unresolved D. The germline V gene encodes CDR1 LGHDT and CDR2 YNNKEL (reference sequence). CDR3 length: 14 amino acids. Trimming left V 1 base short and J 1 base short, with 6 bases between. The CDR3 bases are TGTGCCAGCAGCCAAGTGTCCGGCACAGATACGCAGTATTTT. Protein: CASSQVSGTDTQYF.